This TCR beta chain was sequenced for a study of molecular identifiers for immune sequencing clone quantification. Study as a whole: In replicates, RNA from roughly 21,000 or 96,000 naive CD8 cells was split five ways, four sequenced. The study, taken as a whole, reports: Clones above 20 RNA copies contained over 99% of effector molecules and under 1% of naive molecules.

This CDR3 has 16 residues. CDR1 and CDR2 (germline): LGHNA, YSLEER. The J segment lost 6 bases and the V segment lost 0 bases, leaving 5 bases of the junction unmatched. Methods described previously were used for bulk TCR libraries, and listed TCR primers were applied. From the PCR reads, TCRdb called clonotypes with MiXCR, one entry per CDR3 protein. The sample holds approximately 680,000 distinct CDR3 sequences, 25% seen once. Of note for this clonotype: The antigen remains undetermined.

Sorting defined naive CD8 T cells as CD8+CD4-CCR7+CD45RA+. The V gene is TRBV4-3, the J gene TRBJ2-7; 13 bases line up with TRBD2. This TCR derives from a human donor in good health. Some libraries in this study had Jurkat cell RNA spiked in. Sequenced sample: naive CD8+ T cells from blood, with Jurkat cell RNA spiked in. Subset specified: FACS-sorted CD8+CD4-CCR7+CD45RA+ naive T cells. CDR3 protein: CASSQDWGTSGIEQYF. CDR3 bases: TGCGCCAGCAGCCAAGATTGGGGGACTAGCGGGATCGAGCAGTACTTC.